This entry concerns a single T cell receptor (beta chain). This clonotype was observed a few times. Its specific antigen is unknown. No much larger clone is present one base from it, and per-base qualities are unavailable. The treatment or condition label on this specimen signifies: allogeneic hematopoietic cell transplantation with graft depleted of TCRalphabeta T cells and CD19 B cells. Transplant recipients were children who received TCRalphabeta/CD19-depleted allogeneic hematopoietic cell grafts. According to the germline V gene, CDR1 reads SGHRS and CDR2 reads YFSETQ. Counted from cysteine to phenylalanine, this CDR3 has 18 amino acids. The only DNA kept is the CDR3, 54 bases in frame from the first base. Clipping removes 3 bases from V and 7 bases from J, with 17 as the unmatched junction base count. The library was obtained by PCR. For sequencing, an Illumina HiSeq 2500 was employed. TCR libraries were prepared with molecular barcoding, using unique molecular identifiers to normalize TCRbeta repertoire quantification. TCRdb itself trimmed the public reads at Q25 with fastp, ran MiXCR and retained productive beta chains. All rows with the same CDR3 protein become a single entry with the most common DNA and genes. For this sample there are about 1,000,000 distinct CDR3 sequences; less than 30% appear just once. The top ten clonotypes cover over 25% of the sample.

The record originates from a study of T-cell reconstitution after alpha-beta-depleted transplantation in children (dated by TCRdb to the mid-2010s). About the full investigation: T-cell immune reconstitution after TCRalphabeta/CD19-depleted allogeneic hematopoietic cell transplantation in children was quantitatively tracked in the study by means of TCR repertoire profiling. Results and caveats for the whole study, not just this receptor: Over the following months the frequencies of hyperexpanded clones went down, and after one year T-cell counts and TCRbeta diversity were mostly credited to newly produced T cells. In some patients, the high TCRbeta diversity seen at day 60 was put down to recipient T cells and intrathymic progenitors that had survived conditioning. The apparently early alphabetaT-cell count recovery about two months after transplant was reportedly dependent on only several hundred rapidly expanded clones derived from non-depleted graft cells.

The sequencing here drew on PBMCs, mostly from graft donor cells, taken 360 days after TCRalphabeta/CD19-depleted stem cell transplant. The clonotype comes from a boy in the first two years of life who had a stem cell transplant for SCID, so the T cells may come from the graft donor. The rearrangement joined TRBV5-1 to TRBJ2-1; TRBD1 matches 9 bases in the middle. The sequenced DNA is TGCGCCAGCAGCTGGCGGGACAGGGAGGTCTTAATAGGTAATGAGCAGTTCTTC. Translated, this gives CASSWRDREVLIGNEQFF.